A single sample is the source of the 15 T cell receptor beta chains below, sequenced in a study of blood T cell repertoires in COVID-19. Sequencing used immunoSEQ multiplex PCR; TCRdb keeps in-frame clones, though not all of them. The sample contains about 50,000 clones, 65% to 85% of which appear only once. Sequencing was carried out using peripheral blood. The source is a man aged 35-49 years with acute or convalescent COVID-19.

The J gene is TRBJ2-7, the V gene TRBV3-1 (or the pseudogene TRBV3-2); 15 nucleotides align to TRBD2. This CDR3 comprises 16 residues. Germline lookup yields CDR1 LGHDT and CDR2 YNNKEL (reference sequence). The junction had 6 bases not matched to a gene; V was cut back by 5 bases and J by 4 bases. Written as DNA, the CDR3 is TGTGCCAGCAGCGCTCGGACTAGCGGGAGGGTTTACGAGCAGTACTTC. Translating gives CASSARTSGRVYEQYF.

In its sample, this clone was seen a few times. CDR3 sequence (DNA): TGTGCCAGCAGCCGGCGGTTTGGCCCCCAAACCGAGCAGTACTTC. Translation: CASSRRFGPQTEQYF. The chain uses TRBV7-2 and TRBJ2-7, with no clear D. CDR1 is SGHTA, CDR2 FQGNSA, per germline. There are 15 residues in the CDR3. V lost 5 bases, J lost 6 bases, and 20 bases lay in between.

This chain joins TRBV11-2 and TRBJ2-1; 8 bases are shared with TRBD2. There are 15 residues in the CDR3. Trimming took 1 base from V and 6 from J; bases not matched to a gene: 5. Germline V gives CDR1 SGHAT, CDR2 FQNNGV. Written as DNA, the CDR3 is TGTGCCAGCAGCTTAGTCCGGGGGGGCAGCAATGAGCAGTTCTTC. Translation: CASSLVRGGSNEQFF. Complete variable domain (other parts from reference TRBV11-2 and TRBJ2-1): EAGVAQSPRYKIIEKRQSVAFWCNPISGHATLYWYQQILGQGPKLLIQFQNNGVVDDSQLPKDRFSAERLKGVDSTLKIQPAKLEDSAVYLCASSLVRGGSNEQFFGPGTRLTVL.

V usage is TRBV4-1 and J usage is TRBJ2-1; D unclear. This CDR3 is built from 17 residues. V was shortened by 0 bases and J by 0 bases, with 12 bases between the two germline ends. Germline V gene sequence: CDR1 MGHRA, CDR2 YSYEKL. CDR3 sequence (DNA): TGCGCCAGCAGCCAAGAAGGAGCGAGCAGCTCCTACAATGAGCAGTTCTTC. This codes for CASSQEGASSSYNEQFF.

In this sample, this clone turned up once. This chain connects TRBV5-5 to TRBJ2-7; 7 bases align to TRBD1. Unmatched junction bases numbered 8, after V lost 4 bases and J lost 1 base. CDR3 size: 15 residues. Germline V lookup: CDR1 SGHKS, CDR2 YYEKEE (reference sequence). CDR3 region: CASSQRTGNSYEQYF. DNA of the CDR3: TGTGCCAGCAGCCAACGGACAGGAAATTCCTACGAGCAGTACTTC.

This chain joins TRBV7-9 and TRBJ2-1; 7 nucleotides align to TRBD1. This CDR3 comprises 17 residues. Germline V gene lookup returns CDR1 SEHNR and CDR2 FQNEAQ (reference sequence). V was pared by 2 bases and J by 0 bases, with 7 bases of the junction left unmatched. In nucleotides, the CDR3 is TGTGCCAGCAGCTTATTGGGGACAGCCAGCTCCTACAATGAGCAGTTCTTC. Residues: CASSLLGTASSYNEQFF.

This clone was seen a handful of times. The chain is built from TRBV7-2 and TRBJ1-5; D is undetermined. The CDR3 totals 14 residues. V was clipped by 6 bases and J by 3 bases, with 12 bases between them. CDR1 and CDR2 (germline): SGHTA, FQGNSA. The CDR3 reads CASSEGFVNQPQHF. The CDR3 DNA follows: TGTGCCAGCAGTGAGGGTTTCGTCAATCAGCCCCAGCATTTT.

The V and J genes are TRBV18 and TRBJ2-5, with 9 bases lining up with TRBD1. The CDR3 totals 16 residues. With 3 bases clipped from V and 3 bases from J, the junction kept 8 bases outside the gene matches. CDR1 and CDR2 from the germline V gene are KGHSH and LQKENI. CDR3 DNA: TGTGCCAGCTCACCCAATCCACAGGGGGCGAAAGAGACCCAGTACTTC. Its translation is CASSPNPQGAKETQYF.

CDR3 in amino acids: CASSLLPSGAGELFF. CDR3 sequence (DNA): TGCGCCAGCAGCTTGCTCCCTAGCGGGGCCGGGGAGCTGTTTTTT. This rearrangement joins TRBV5-1 to TRBJ2-2; 9 bases agree with TRBD2. The germline V gene encodes CDR1 SGHRS and CDR2 YFSETQ. The CDR3 is 15 residues long. With 1 base clipped from V and 6 bases from J, the junction kept 4 bases outside the gene matches.

DNA for the CDR3: TGTGCCAGCAGCGTTACGACAGGCCCCTATGGCTACACCTTC. Translated, it gives CASSVTTGPYGYTF. The chain is built from TRBV9 and TRBJ1-2; a possible D gene is TRBD1 (6 bases). The germline V gene encodes CDR1 SGDLS and CDR2 YYNGEE. Trimming removed 2 bases from V and 4 bases from J, with 12 bases in between. The CDR3 sequence is 14 residues long.

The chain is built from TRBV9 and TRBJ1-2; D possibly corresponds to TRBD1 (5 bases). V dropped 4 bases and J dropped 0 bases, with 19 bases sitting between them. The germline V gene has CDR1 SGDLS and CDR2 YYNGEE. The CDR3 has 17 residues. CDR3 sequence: CASSSPGTYITNYGYTF. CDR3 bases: TGTGCCAGCAGCTCACCCGGGACTTACATTACTAACTATGGCTACACCTTC. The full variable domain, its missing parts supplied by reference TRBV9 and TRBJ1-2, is DSGVTQTPKHLITATGQRVTLRCSPRSGDLSVYWYQQSLDQGLQFLIQYYNGEERAKGNILERFSAQQFPDLHSELNLSSLELGDSALYFCASSSPGTYITNYGYTFGSGTRLTVV.

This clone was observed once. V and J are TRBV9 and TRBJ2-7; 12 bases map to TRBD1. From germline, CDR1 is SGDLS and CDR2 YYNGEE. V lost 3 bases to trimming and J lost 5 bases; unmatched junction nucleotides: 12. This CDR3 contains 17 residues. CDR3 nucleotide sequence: TGTGCCAGCAGCGCGACAATGACCGGGACAGGGGGCAACGAGCAGTACTTC. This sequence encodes CASSATMTGTGGNEQYF.

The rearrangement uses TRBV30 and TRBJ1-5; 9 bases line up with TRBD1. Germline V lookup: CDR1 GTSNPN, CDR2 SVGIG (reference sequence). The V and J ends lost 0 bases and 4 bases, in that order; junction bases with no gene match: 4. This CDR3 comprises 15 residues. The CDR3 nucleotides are TGTGCCTGGAGTGTATTTGGGACAGGGAATCAGCCCCAGCATTTT. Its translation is CAWSVFGTGNQPQHF.

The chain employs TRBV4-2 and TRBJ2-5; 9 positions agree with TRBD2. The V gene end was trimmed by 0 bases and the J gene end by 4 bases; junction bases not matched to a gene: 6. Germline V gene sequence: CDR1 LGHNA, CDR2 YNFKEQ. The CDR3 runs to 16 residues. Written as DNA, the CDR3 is TGTGCCAGCAGCCAAGAGGGCGGGGGGGCAAGAGAGACCCAGTACTTC. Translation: CASSQEGGGARETQYF.

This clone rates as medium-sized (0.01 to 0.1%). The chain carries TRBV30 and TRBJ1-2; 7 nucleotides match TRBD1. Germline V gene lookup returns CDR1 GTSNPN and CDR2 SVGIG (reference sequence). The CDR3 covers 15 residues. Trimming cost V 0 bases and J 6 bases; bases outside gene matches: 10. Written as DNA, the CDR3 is TGTGCCTGGAGTGTGTTTCTAACAGGGGCGCATGGCTACACCTTC. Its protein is CAWSVFLTGAHGYTF.